This T cell receptor (beta chain) comes out of a study of T cell responses to AZD1222 COVID-19 vaccine. Clones were sequenced by immunoSEQ multiplex PCR, and TCRdb holds only the in-frame ones, with some missing. The sample yields roughly 140,000 clones, 70% to 90% seen once. Study findings and constraints: Recipients of AZD1222 seropositive at baseline numbered only 6 or 7. Repertoires were obtained solely post-peak T cell response. Distributed over spike, vaccine-associated CD4 TCRs predominated at 160-218 and 743-854.

About this clone: Its specificity is unknown.

The CDR3 is made up of 14 amino acids. The germline V gene has CDR1 SGHNT and CDR2 YYREEE (reference sequence). The V and J ends lost 5 bases and 1 base, in that order; junction bases with no gene match: 4. The chain couples TRBV5-4 to TRBJ2-3; 7 bases are shared with TRBD1. This TCR was sampled from an adult who had recovered from COVID-19. The sequencing used peripheral blood, collected after recovery from COVID-19. CDR3 nucleotides: TGTGCCAGCAGTACAGGGGTGGGCACAGATACGCAGTATTTT. Its protein is CASSTGVGTDTQYF. Filled out from reference TRBV5-4 and TRBJ2-3, the complete variable domain reads ETGVTQSPTHLIKTRGQQVTLRCSSQSGHNTVSWYQQALGQGPQFIFQYYREEENGRGNFPPRFSGLQFPNYSSELNVNALELDDSALYLCASSTGVGTDTQYFGPGTRLTVL.